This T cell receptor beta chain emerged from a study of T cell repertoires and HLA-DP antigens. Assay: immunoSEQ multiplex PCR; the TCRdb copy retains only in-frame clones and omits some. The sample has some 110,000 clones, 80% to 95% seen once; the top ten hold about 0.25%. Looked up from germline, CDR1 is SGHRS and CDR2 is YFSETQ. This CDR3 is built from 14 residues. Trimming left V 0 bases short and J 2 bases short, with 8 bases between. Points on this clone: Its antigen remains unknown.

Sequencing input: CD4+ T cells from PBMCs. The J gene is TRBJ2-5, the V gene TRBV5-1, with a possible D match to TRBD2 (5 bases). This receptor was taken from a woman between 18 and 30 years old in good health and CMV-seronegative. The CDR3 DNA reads TGCGCCAGCAGCTTGGGATGGAGGCAAGAGACCCAGTACTTC. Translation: CASSLGWRQETQYF.